The 31 T cell receptor beta chains given below trace back to one sample, sequenced in a study of T cell responses to AZD1222 COVID-19 vaccine. The assay was immunoSEQ multiplex PCR, and TCRdb's table has in-frame clones only and misses some. This sample yields about 110,000 clones, of which roughly 89% are seen a single time; more than 40% belongs to the top ten. Sequenced here: peripheral blood, sampled 28 days after the second AZD1222 dose. Receptors were obtained from an adult who received the AZD1222 COVID-19 vaccine.

The genes are TRBV7-3 and TRBJ2-5, with TRBD2 matching over 8 bases. The germline V gene encodes CDR1 SGHTA and CDR2 FQGTGA. V dropped 5 bases and J dropped 5; count of bases not matched to a gene: 10. This CDR3 contains 15 residues. The CDR3: CASSPVAGTGETQYF. CDR3 DNA sequence: TGTGCCAGCAGCCCGGTAGCGGGAACTGGGGAGACCCAGTACTTC.

This chain joins TRBV11-3 and TRBJ2-2; D is uncertain. The germline V gene has CDR1 SGHNT and CDR2 YENEEA. This CDR3 has 16 amino acids. Trimming stripped 5 bases from V and 1 base from J, with 14 bases between. The CDR3 DNA reads as TGTGCCAGCAGCCCCCTCCGGGTAGGGAACACCGGGGAGCTGTTTTTT. Its protein is CASSPLRVGNTGELFF.

The J gene is TRBJ2-5, the V gene TRBV11-2, with TRBD2 matching 8 bases. The CDR3 spans 14 residues. Trimming removed 7 bases from V and 5 bases from J; junction bases left unmatched: 9. Germline values: CDR1 SGHAT, CDR2 FQNNGV. As DNA, the CDR3 is TGTGCCAGCACCCCGGGGGGGGCGAGCGAGACCCAGTACTTC. It codes for CASTPGGASETQYF.

The chain recombines TRBV28 with TRBJ2-7; maybe TRBD2 (6 bases). CDR1 and CDR2 from the germline V gene are MDHEN and SYDVKM. Trimming cost V 8 bases and J 1 base, with 9 bases left between them. The CDR3 totals 12 residues. The CDR3 protein is CASGGLSYEQYF. CDR3 DNA: TGTGCCAGCGGAGGGCTTTCCTACGAGCAGTACTTC.

The gene calls are TRBV7-2 and TRBJ2-5; tentative D call: TRBD2 (6 bases). This CDR3 is built from 15 residues. Germline V gives CDR1 SGHTA, CDR2 FQGNSA. V lost 5 bases and J 2 bases, leaving 15 bases between the germline ends. This CDR3 reads CASSPPAGRQETQYF. In DNA, the CDR3 is TGTGCCAGCAGCCCCCCGGCGGGAAGACAAGAGACCCAGTACTTC.

This clone has more than one count but fewer than ten. The DNA of the CDR3 is TGTGCCAGCAGTTACTCGACAGGGTCTTTAACACGTTACAATGAGCAGTTCTTC. Protein product: CASSYSTGSLTRYNEQFF. The chain has TRBV6-2 or TRBV6-3 and TRBJ2-1; 7 nucleotides line up with TRBD1. The V gene's germline CDR1 is MNHEY and CDR2 SVGEGT. CDR3 length: 18 amino acids. The trim removed 0 bases at V and 4 bases at J, leaving 12 bases unmatched.

The chain carries TRBV25-1 and TRBJ1-3; D might be TRBD1 (5 bases). The CDR3 sequence is 15 residues long. The V end was cut by 6 bases, the J end by 0 bases, with 12 bases between. CDR1 is MGHDK, CDR2 SYGVNS, per germline. CDR3 nucleotide sequence: TGTGCCAGCAGAGAGGGGCTAAACTCTGGAAACACCATATATTTT. Its translation is CASREGLNSGNTIYF.

This chain connects TRBV28 to TRBJ1-6; D is unclear. Trimming shortened V by 3 bases and J by 10 bases, and 7 bases separated the two germline ends. CDR3 length equals 12 residues. The germline CDR1 and CDR2 sequences are MDHEN and SYDVKM. In nucleotides, the CDR3 is TGTGCCAGCAGTTTCTCCGGGTCACCCCTCCACTTT. Protein: CASSFSGSPLHF.

The CDR3 loop is CASSLGSGGDSPLHF. CDR3 coding DNA: TGTGCCAGCAGCTTAGGCTCCGGGGGGGATTCACCCCTCCACTTT. This chain connects TRBV7-9 to TRBJ1-6, with D possibly TRBD1 on 5 matching bases. CDR3 length: 15 amino acids. V was cut by 1 base and J by 8 bases, with 12 bases left in between. Looked up from germline, CDR1 is SEHNR and CDR2 is FQNEAQ (reference sequence).

The V and J genes are TRBV5-1 and TRBJ2-1; 7 bases align to TRBD2. The trim removed 1 base at V and 4 bases at J, leaving 8 bases unmatched. Germline CDR1 is SGHRS and CDR2 is YFSETQ. The CDR3 consists of 16 residues. This CDR3 is CASSLRASGVYNEQFF. The CDR3 bases are TGCGCCAGCAGCTTGCGGGCTAGCGGAGTTTACAATGAGCAGTTCTTC.

The V call is TRBV11-2, the J call TRBJ2-7, with D tentatively TRBD2 (5 bases). Germline CDR1 reads SGHAT; CDR2 reads FQNNGV. There are 13 residues in the CDR3. V gave up 2 bases and J gave up 6 bases, with 11 bases separating them. The CDR3 nucleotides are TGTGCCAGCAGCTTAATGAGCGGACTCGAGCAGTACTTC. It specifies CASSLMSGLEQYF. The variable domain in full, completed from reference TRBV11-2 and TRBJ2-7, reads EAGVAQSPRYKIIEKRQSVAFWCNPISGHATLYWYQQILGQGPKLLIQFQNNGVVDDSQLPKDRFSAERLKGVDSTLKIQPAKLEDSAVYLCASSLMSGLEQYFGPGTRLTVT.

This sequence joins TRBV28 and TRBJ2-7; 9 bases match TRBD1. This CDR3 comprises 15 residues. Germline V gene data show CDR1 as MDHEN and CDR2 as SYDVKM. The J segment lost 4 bases and the V segment lost 5 bases, leaving 9 bases of the junction unmatched. The CDR3 reads CASSLRTGVRYEQYF. DNA of the CDR3: TGTGCCAGCAGTCTAAGGACAGGGGTAAGGTACGAGCAGTACTTC.

In the case of this clone: An end of the junction differs from the germline gene, which may be a read error. The rearrangement uses TRBV19 and TRBJ2-3; 8 positions agree with TRBD2. Per germline, CDR1 LNHDA and CDR2 SQIVND (reference sequence). The CDR3 extends over 13 amino acids. For the CDR3, the DNA is TGTGCCAGTACCACCAGGCGGGGGGATAGGCAGTATTTT. Translating gives CASTTRRGDRQYF.

This clone has a single count. This rearrangement joins TRBV6-1 to TRBJ1-5; TRBD1 matches 8 bases. Per germline, CDR1 MNHNS and CDR2 SASEGT. The CDR3 extends over 15 amino acids. After removal of 2 bases from V and 3 bases from J, the junction contained 3 bases not matched to a gene. CDR3 amino acids: CASSEPGQVNQPQHF. The DNA for the CDR3 is TGTGCCAGCAGTGAACCGGGACAGGTCAATCAGCCCCAGCATTTT.

The chain recombines TRBV7-6 with TRBJ2-7; D remains unclear. This CDR3 spans 13 amino acids. CDR1 is SGHVS, CDR2 FNYEAQ, per germline. Trimming shortened V by 2 bases and J by 4 bases, and 9 bases separated the two germline ends. As DNA, the CDR3 is TGTGCCAGCAGCTTAAATTTACGGTACGAGCAGTACTTC. Amino acid sequence: CASSLNLRYEQYF.

CDR3 coding DNA: TGTGCCAGCGCTTTCCGGGGCTCAGCTTTCTTT. It yields the protein CASAFRGSAFF. The V and J genes are TRBV28 and TRBJ1-1; TRBD1 is a possible D gene (5 bases). The CDR3 has 11 amino acids. V was clipped by 8 bases and J by 10 bases, with 14 bases between them. Germline CDR1 and CDR2: MDHEN and SYDVKM.

The rearrangement joins TRBV24-1 to TRBJ1-2; 8 bases align to TRBD1. Losses at the gene ends were 4 bases for V and 0 bases for J; bases not matched to a gene: 6. The CDR3 extends over 16 amino acids. Germline CDR1 KGHDR, CDR2 SFDVKD. The CDR3 is CATSEGQGASNYGYTF. The CDR3 bases are TGTGCCACCAGTGAAGGGCAGGGGGCGTCTAACTATGGCTACACCTTC.

The V call is TRBV28, the J call TRBJ1-3; D perhaps matches TRBD1 (6 bases). The germline V and J ends were trimmed by 6 bases and 5 bases, with 11 bases remaining between them. Germline CDR1 reads MDHEN; CDR2 reads SYDVKM. The CDR3 is 13 amino acids. The CDR3 sequence is CASRGHGRNTIYF. The DNA of the CDR3 is TGTGCCAGCAGGGGACATGGGCGAAACACCATATATTTT.

The chain links TRBV3-1 (or the pseudogene TRBV3-2) to TRBJ2-3; D gene ambiguous. This CDR3 region has 15 residues. The ends were cut back, 0 bases at V and 8 bases at J, with 15 bases in the middle. Germline V gene data show CDR1 as LGHDT and CDR2 as YNNKEL (reference sequence). In DNA form, the CDR3 reads TGTGCCAGCAGCCAAGATCCTACGGGTTCCTGTACGCAGTATTTT. It encodes CASSQDPTGSCTQYF.

The gene calls are TRBV28 and TRBJ2-3; D perhaps matches TRBD1 (5 bases). V lost 5 bases, J lost 1 base, and 13 bases lay in between. The length of the CDR3 is 15 residues. Per the germline V gene, CDR1 is MDHEN and CDR2 is SYDVKM. The CDR3 loop reads CASSQGAFGTDTQYF. The CDR3 bases are TGTGCCAGCAGTCAGGGTGCCTTCGGCACAGATACGCAGTATTTT.

The V and J genes are TRBV19 and TRBJ1-6, with TRBD1 as a possible D gene (6 bases). This CDR3 has 13 residues. Germline loops: CDR1 LNHDA, CDR2 SQIVND (reference sequence). V dropped 8 bases and J dropped 9 bases, with 14 bases sitting between them. The CDR3 reads CASSNDRFSPLHF. The CDR3 nucleotides read TGTGCCAGTTCCAACGACAGGTTTTCACCCCTCCACTTT.

The V gene is TRBV3-1 (or the pseudogene TRBV3-2), the J gene TRBJ2-3, with D possibly called TRBD1 or TRBD2 (5 bases each). V lost 1 base and J 7 bases, leaving 15 bases between the germline ends. CDR1 is LGHDT, CDR2 YNNKEL, per germline (reference sequence). CDR3 size: 15 residues. The CDR3: CASSQVRGVGNTQYF. CDR3 DNA: TGTGCCAGCAGCCAAGTGAGGGGCGTAGGAAATACGCAGTATTTT.

This rearrangement joins TRBV10-2 to TRBJ2-6; TRBD2 aligns across 13 bases. V shed 2 bases and J 2 bases; nucleotides not matched to a gene: 0. This CDR3 has 17 residues. The germline CDR1 and CDR2 sequences are WSHSY and SAAADI. The CDR3 DNA reads TGCGCCAGCAGTGAGACTAGCGGGAGGGCTGGGGCCAACGTCCTGACTTTC. Translating it yields CASSETSGRAGANVLTF.

This chain connects TRBV7-3 to TRBJ2-3; 9 bases map to TRBD1. Germline trimming cut 3 bases from V and 6 bases from J; bases unmatched to any gene: 4. Germline CDR1 reads SGHTA; CDR2 reads FQGTGA. The CDR3 has 14 amino acids. CDR3 nucleotides: TGTGCCAGCAGCTTTGGACAGGGGTGGGATACGCAGTATTTT. This codes for CASSFGQGWDTQYF.

In this sample, this clone turned up once. J is TRBJ1-1 and V is TRBV5-1, with D possibly being TRBD1 (5 bases). The length of the CDR3 is 14 residues. The V gene's germline CDR1 is SGHRS and CDR2 YFSETQ. Trimming took 3 bases from V and 10 from J, leaving 19 bases between them. As DNA, the CDR3 is TGCGCCAGCAGCTCGCCCGGGGACCCCGGCGGAGCTTTCTTT. It encodes CASSSPGDPGGAFF.

V gene TRBV5-5 combines with J gene TRBJ1-4; D gene unclear. Germline V gene data show CDR1 as SGHKS and CDR2 as YYEKEE (reference sequence). The length of the CDR3 is 16 residues. Trimming removed 1 base at V and 0 bases at J, with 10 bases between. The CDR3 nucleotides read TGTGCCAGCAGCTTGCTGGGGATTGCAACTAATGAAAAACTGTTTTTT. Translating it yields CASSLLGIATNEKLFF.

V is TRBV3-1 (or the pseudogene TRBV3-2) and J is TRBJ1-1; D remains unclear. Deletions cut 4 bases from V and 5 bases from J, with 8 bases between. In germline, CDR1 is LGHDT, CDR2 YNNKEL (reference sequence). CDR3 size: 12 residues. The CDR3, as DNA: TGTGCCAGCAGCCGAAGTGGGACTGAAGCTTTCTTT. This sequence encodes CASSRSGTEAFF.

V gene TRBV5-1 combines with J gene TRBJ2-7, with D perhaps assigned TRBD1 or TRBD2 (5 bases each). Trimming stripped 0 bases from V and 0 bases from J, with 10 bases between. Germline loops: CDR1 SGHRS, CDR2 YFSETQ. The CDR3 spans 15 residues. CDR3 sequence reads: CASSLGGTDSYEQYF. CDR3 DNA sequence: TGCGCCAGCAGCTTGGGAGGGACGGACTCCTACGAGCAGTACTTC.

J is TRBJ2-1 and V is TRBV6-6; 8 positions agree with TRBD2. The V gene's germline CDR1 is MNHNY and CDR2 SVGAGI (reference sequence). The CDR3 consists of 15 residues. With V trimmed by 5 bases and J by 0 bases, 3 bases remained unmatched. The CDR3: CASSLTSASYNEQFF. CDR3 sequence (DNA): TGTGCCAGCAGTCTGACTAGCGCCTCCTACAATGAGCAGTTCTTC.

This chain uses TRBV7-2 with TRBJ2-1; D remains unclear. This CDR3 has 15 residues. Germline CDR1 and CDR2: SGHTA and FQGNSA. V was clipped by 5 bases and J by 12 bases, with 23 bases between them. The CDR3 is CASSPRRSNDGVQFF. The CDR3 DNA reads TGTGCCAGCAGCCCACGAAGGTCCAACGACGGTGTGCAGTTCTTC.

The genes are TRBV7-6 and TRBJ1-5, with D possibly TRBD1 on 5 matching bases. V shed 5 bases and J shed 2 bases, with 13 bases lying between them. The CDR3 extends over 15 amino acids. Per the germline V gene, CDR1 is SGHVS and CDR2 is FNYEAQ. CDR3 nucleotides: TGTGCCAGCAGCCTCCTCGGGGGAGGCAATCAGCCCCAGCATTTT. Translation gives CASSLLGGGNQPQHF.